The present T cell receptor (beta chain) was sequenced within a study of regulatory T cells in long-lasting Graves disease. Arm-PCR with iRepertoire HTBI primers amplified the CDR3 regions for these TCR beta libraries. TCRdb passed the multiplex PCR reads through MiXCR, listing each CDR3 protein once. The sample includes fewer than 350,000 distinct CDR3 sequences, under 20% seen only once; the top ten take about 40%. The CDR3 consists of 14 residues. The germline V gene has CDR1 SGHRS and CDR2 YFSETQ. The germline V and J ends were trimmed by 4 bases and 8 bases, with 15 bases remaining between them. Described time point: newly diagnosed GD, antithyroid drugs for less than 3 months. With RNA extracted from PBMCs as input, the TCR library was made. Study results and caveats: It was peripheral blood alone, not thyroid tissue, that was studied. In persistent patients, shared public clonotypes (2,741) outnumbered those in new patients (about 890).

This clonotype occurred many times. Antigen: not known. The TCR sequence derives from a female donor with Graves disease. The sample in question was peripheral blood mononuclear cells (PBMCs), obtained at new diagnosis, from a patient treated with antithyroid drugs. J is TRBJ1-4 and V is TRBV5-1, with D tentatively TRBD1 (5 bases). CDR3 in DNA: TGCGCCAGCAGCCTAGAATGGGGGAGAGAAAAACTGTTTTTT. Its translation: CASSLEWGREKLFF.